The 9 T cell receptor beta chains below come from one sample, sequenced in a study. TCRdb reanalysed the RT-PCR reads using MiXCR and keeps one entry per CDR3 protein. Of 550,000 to 750,000 distinct CDR3 sequences listed, 12% to 15% are singletons. Sequenced input: memory CD4+ T cells from blood. The source of these receptors is a female donor in good health, serving as a healthy control.

This clonotype was detected many times. The chain is built from TRBV4-3 and TRBJ2-7, with D perhaps TRBD2 (6 bases). V was pared by 0 bases and J by 5 bases, with 11 bases between. CDR1 LGHNA and CDR2 YSLEER come from the germline V gene. The length of the CDR3 is 14 residues. The DNA of the CDR3 is TGCGCCAGCAGCCAAGATTGGGGAGGCAACGAGCAGTACTTC. Translated, it gives CASSQDWGGNEQYF.

This clonotype came up a few times. The V gene is TRBV30, the J gene TRBJ1-1, with a possible D match to TRBD1 (5 bases). The CDR3 runs 13 residues. V was shortened by 3 bases and J by 5 bases, with 13 bases between the two germline ends. Germline CDR1 and CDR2: GTSNPN and SVGIG (reference sequence). The CDR3 loop is CAWSTAGATEAFF. In DNA, the CDR3 is TGTGCCTGGAGCACCGCTGGGGCGACTGAAGCTTTCTTT.

The chain's CDR3 is CSATWGSGSWSSYEQYF. CDR3 DNA: TGCAGTGCCACGTGGGGGTCCGGTAGCTGGAGCTCCTACGAGCAGTACTTC. The rearrangement links TRBV20-1 to TRBJ2-7; either TRBD1 or TRBD2 may supply D (5 bases each). V was shortened by 6 bases and J by 0 bases, with 24 bases between the two germline ends. There are 17 residues in the CDR3. Germline-derived CDR1 and CDR2 are DFQATT and SNEGSKA (reference sequence).

The V gene is TRBV6-5, the J gene TRBJ1-2; D is unclear. The CDR3 spans 14 residues. Germline-derived CDR1 and CDR2 are MNHEY and SVGAGI. Trimming removed 2 bases from V and 2 bases from J, with 9 bases in between. CDR3 DNA: TGTGCCAGCAGTTACGTTGTAGGGAACTATGGCTACACCTTC. This gives the protein CASSYVVGNYGYTF.

V is TRBV7-2 and J is TRBJ1-5; D might be TRBD1 (5 bases). Trimming removed 1 base at V and 6 bases at J, with 13 bases between. Germline CDR1 and CDR2: SGHTA and FQGNSA. The CDR3 totals 15 residues. This CDR3 is CASSLGQGMGQPQHF. CDR3 DNA: TGTGCCAGCAGCTTAGGGCAGGGAATGGGTCAGCCCCAGCATTTT. Looking up the rest from reference TRBV7-2 and TRBJ1-5 gives the full variable domain: GAGVSQSPSNKVTEKGKDVELRCDPISGHTALYWYRQSLGQGLEFLIYFQGNSAPDKSGLPSDRFSAERTGGSVSTLTIQRTQQEDSAVYLCASSLGQGMGQPQHFGDGTRLSIL.

In regard to this clonotype: It is likely a read error, because the conserved phenylalanine at the end of the CDR3 is missing. The DNA is left out, because the CDR3 cannot be placed on it with certainty; the CDR3 is given as TCRdb lists it. The chain joins TRBV11-2 to TRBJ2-7; the table's D call, TRBD1, was not checked against the DNA. The CDR3 contains 13 residues when both ends are counted. From germline, CDR1 is SGHAT and CDR2 FQNNGV. CDR3 in amino acids: CASSLGETGRLRL.

The chain links TRBV7-9 to TRBJ2-7; no clear D. The V end was cut by 5 bases, the J end by 0 bases, with 17 bases between. This CDR3 has 16 amino acids. The V gene's germline CDR1 is SEHNR and CDR2 FQNEAQ (reference sequence). Written as DNA, the CDR3 is TGTGCCAGCAGCGCCACCCCCGGAGAAGGCTCCTACGAGCAGTACTTC. Its translation: CASSATPGEGSYEQYF.

The sample holds many counts of this clonotype. V is TRBV6-5 and J is TRBJ2-1; TRBD1 aligns across 7 bases. The CDR3 extends over 15 amino acids. Germline CDR1 MNHEY, CDR2 SVGAGI. Trimming at V came to 4 bases and at J to 5 bases, leaving 8 bases not matched to a gene. CDR3 in amino acids: CASSSGQMWHNEQFF. The CDR3 DNA reads TGTGCCAGCAGTTCGGGACAGATGTGGCACAATGAGCAGTTCTTC.

This chain connects TRBV20-1 to TRBJ2-7, with 9 nucleotides matching TRBD2. With V trimmed by 3 bases and J by 4 bases, 13 bases remained unmatched. Germline V gene sequence: CDR1 DFQATT, CDR2 SNEGSKA (reference sequence). This CDR3 is built from 16 residues. The CDR3 DNA reads TGCAGTGCTAGTCTAATTGCTATGGCGGGAGGGTACGAGCAGTACTTC. Its translation: CSASLIAMAGGYEQYF.